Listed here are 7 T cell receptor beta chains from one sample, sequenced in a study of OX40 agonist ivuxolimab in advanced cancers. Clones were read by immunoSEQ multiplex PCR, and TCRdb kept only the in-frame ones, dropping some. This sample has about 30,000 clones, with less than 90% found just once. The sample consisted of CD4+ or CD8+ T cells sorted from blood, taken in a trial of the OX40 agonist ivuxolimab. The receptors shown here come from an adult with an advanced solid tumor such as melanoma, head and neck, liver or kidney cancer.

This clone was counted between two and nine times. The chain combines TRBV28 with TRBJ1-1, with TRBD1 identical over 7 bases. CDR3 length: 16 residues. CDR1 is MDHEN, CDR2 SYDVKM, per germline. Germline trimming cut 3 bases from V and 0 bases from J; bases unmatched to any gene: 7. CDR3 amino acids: CASSFQGVRMNTEAFF. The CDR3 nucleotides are TGTGCCAGCAGTTTCCAGGGGGTCAGGATGAACACTGAAGCTTTCTTT.

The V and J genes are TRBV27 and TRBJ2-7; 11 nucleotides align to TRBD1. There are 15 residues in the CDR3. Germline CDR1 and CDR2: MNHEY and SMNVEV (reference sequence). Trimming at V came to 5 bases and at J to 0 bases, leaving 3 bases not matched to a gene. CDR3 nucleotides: TGTGCCAGCAGTCCCGGGACAGGGGGCTCCTACGAGCAGTACTTC. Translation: CASSPGTGGSYEQYF.

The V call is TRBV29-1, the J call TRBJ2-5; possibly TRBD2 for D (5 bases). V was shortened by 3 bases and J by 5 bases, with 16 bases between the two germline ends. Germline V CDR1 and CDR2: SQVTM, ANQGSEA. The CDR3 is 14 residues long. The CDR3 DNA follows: TGCAGCGTTGAGGCGGGTGACCCCCACGAGACCCAGTACTTC. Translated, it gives CSVEAGDPHETQYF.

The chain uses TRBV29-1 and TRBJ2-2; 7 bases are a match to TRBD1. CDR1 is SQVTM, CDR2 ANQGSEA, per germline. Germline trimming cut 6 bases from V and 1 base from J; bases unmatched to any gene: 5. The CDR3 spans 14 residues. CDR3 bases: TGCAGCGTAATGACAGGGCGGAACACCGGGGAGCTGTTTTTT. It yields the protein CSVMTGRNTGELFF.

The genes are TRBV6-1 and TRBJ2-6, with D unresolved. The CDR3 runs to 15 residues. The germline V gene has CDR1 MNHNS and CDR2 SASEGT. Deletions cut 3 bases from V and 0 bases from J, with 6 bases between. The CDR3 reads CASSDRSSGANVLTF. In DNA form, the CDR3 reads TGTGCCAGCAGTGACAGGTCCTCTGGGGCCAACGTCCTGACTTTC.

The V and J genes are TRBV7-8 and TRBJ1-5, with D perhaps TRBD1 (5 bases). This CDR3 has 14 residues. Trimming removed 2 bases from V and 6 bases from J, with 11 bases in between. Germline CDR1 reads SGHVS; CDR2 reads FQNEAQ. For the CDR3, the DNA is TGTGCCAGCAGCTTACGGGGGTCGGGTCAGCCCCAGCATTTT. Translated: CASSLRGSGQPQHF.

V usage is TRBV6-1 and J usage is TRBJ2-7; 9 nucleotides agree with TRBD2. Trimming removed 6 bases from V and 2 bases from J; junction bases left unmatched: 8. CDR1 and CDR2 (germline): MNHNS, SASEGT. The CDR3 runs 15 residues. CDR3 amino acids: CASSRTSGYPYEQYF. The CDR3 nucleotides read TGTGCCAGCAGCCGCACTAGCGGGTACCCCTACGAGCAGTACTTC.